The 18 T cell receptor beta chains in this list originate from one sample, sequenced in a study of beta chain features in type 1 diabetes. Study-level results: Researchers report that Type 1 diabetes patients had moderately but significantly shorter TCRB CDR3s across all four CD4+ subsets.

These receptors have no identified antigens. The isolated RNA, all of it, was reverse transcribed, so expressed TCRB transcripts were what got sequenced. Clones were sequenced by immunoSEQ multiplex PCR, and TCRdb holds only the in-frame ones, with some missing. This sample carries hundreds of thousands of clones, roughly 13% of them seen once, and the ten largest clones take 0.022%. Specimen: naive CD4+ T cells from blood. Receptors were obtained from a young man with type 1 diabetes.

In its sample, this clone was seen a few times. The chain carries TRBV29-1 and TRBJ1-3; D uncertain. CDR1 is SQVTM, CDR2 ANQGSEA, per germline. The CDR3 loop spans 15 amino acids. V gave up 4 bases and J gave up 2 bases, with 15 bases separating them. CDR3 in DNA: TGCAGCGTTGTAGTGGGGTCTCTGGCTGGAAACACCATATATTTT. Protein: CSVVVGSLAGNTIYF.

In this sample, this clone turned up a few times. The chain recombines TRBV30 with TRBJ2-5; D gene ambiguous. Germline CDR1 GTSNPN, CDR2 SVGIG (reference sequence). The CDR3 totals 11 residues. Trimming took off 0 bases at V and 13 bases at J, with 12 bases between the two ends. The CDR3 DNA sequence: TGTGCCTGGAGTGTAGGAGCACACCCGTACTTC. This gives the protein CAWSVGAHPYF. Looking up the rest from reference TRBV30 and TRBJ2-5 gives the full variable domain: SQTIHQWPATLVQPVGSPLSLECTVEGTSNPNLYWYRQAAGRGLQLLFYSVGIGQISSEVPQNLSASRPQDRQFILSSKKLLLSDSGFYLCAWSVGAHPYFGPGTRLLVL.

The V call is TRBV19, the J call TRBJ2-7; D not certain. Trimming took off 6 bases at V and 6 bases at J, with 15 bases between the two ends. CDR3 length equals 13 residues. Germline V gene data show CDR1 as LNHDA and CDR2 as SQIVND (reference sequence). This CDR3 is CASRTVSSSEQYF. The CDR3 coding sequence is TGTGCCAGTAGGACGGTGTCCTCCAGCGAGCAGTACTTC.

A few counts support this clone. V gene TRBV7-8 combines with J gene TRBJ2-1, with D possibly called TRBD1 or TRBD2 (5 bases each). V dropped 5 bases and J dropped 4 bases, with 12 bases sitting between them. The CDR3 contains 14 residues. From germline, CDR1 is SGHVS and CDR2 FQNEAQ. CDR3 DNA sequence: TGTGCCAGCAGCCCCCGGGACCGATACAATGAGCAGTTCTTC. Encoded protein: CASSPRDRYNEQFF.

This clone has a handful of counts. The chain is built from TRBV10-3 and TRBJ1-1; TRBD1 aligns across 9 bases. The trim removed 2 bases at V and 5 bases at J, leaving 3 bases unmatched. Germline loops: CDR1 ENHRY, CDR2 SYGVKD. The CDR3 contains 14 residues. CDR3 loop: CAISEGTGRTEAFF. The CDR3 bases are TGTGCCATCAGTGAGGGGACAGGGAGGACTGAAGCTTTCTTT.

Details on this clone: Other DNA sequences in this sample translate to the same CDR3. This chain joins TRBV5-1 and TRBJ1-5; no reliable D call. V lost 1 base and J 5 bases, leaving 7 bases between the germline ends. This CDR3 region has 13 residues. From germline, CDR1 is SGHRS and CDR2 YFSETQ. The CDR3 coding sequence is TGCGCCAGCAGCTTGAGCGGCGATCAGCCCCAGCATTTT. This encodes CASSLSGDQPQHF.

This chain joins TRBV4-1 and TRBJ2-7; the match to TRBD1 covers 7 bases. Germline loops: CDR1 MGHRA, CDR2 YSYEKL. This CDR3 is built from 17 residues. V shed 4 bases, J shed 0 bases, and the junction held 12 bases outside the gene matches. CDR3: CASSPRSGTVPSYEQYF. The CDR3 DNA is TGCGCCAGCAGCCCCCGATCCGGGACAGTACCCTCCTACGAGCAGTACTTC.

V gene TRBV15 combines with J gene TRBJ2-3, with 7 bases fitting TRBD2. Germline values: CDR1 LNHNV, CDR2 YYDKDF (reference sequence). The CDR3 sequence is 17 residues long. Trimming cost V 2 bases and J 1 base; bases outside gene matches: 9. The CDR3 protein is CATSRPGGGSRTDTQYF. CDR3 nucleotide sequence: TGTGCCACCAGCAGACCTGGTGGCGGGAGCCGCACAGATACGCAGTATTTT.

The chain combines TRBV29-1 with TRBJ1-2, with no clear D. Germline CDR1 SQVTM, CDR2 ANQGSEA. With 7 bases removed from V and 5 bases from J, the gap between germline ends came to 17 bases. The CDR3 length is 13 residues. Written as DNA, the CDR3 is TGCAGCGCGTCCAGGAACCTATTTTATGGCTACACCTTC. Translation gives CSASRNLFYGYTF.

J is TRBJ1-1 and V is TRBV10-3; D gene uncertain. The CDR3 runs 13 residues. Germline CDR1 reads ENHRY; CDR2 reads SYGVKD. V was trimmed by 7 bases and J by 7 bases, leaving 16 bases between them. For the CDR3, the DNA is TGTGCCATCACGGCGGCAGGAGCCCTTGAAGCTTTCTTT. This sequence encodes CAITAAGALEAFF.

V is TRBV28 and J is TRBJ2-7; D may be TRBD2 (6 bases). The germline V and J ends were trimmed by 6 bases and 4 bases, with 16 bases remaining between them. There are 14 residues in the CDR3. The germline V gene has CDR1 MDHEN and CDR2 SYDVKM. The CDR3 coding sequence is TGTGCCAGCAGGGGACCGGAGGGAATATACGAGCAGTACTTC. It specifies CASRGPEGIYEQYF.

This clone was found a few times. This chain joins TRBV6-5 and TRBJ2-2, with 7 bases fitting TRBD1. Trimming cost V 10 bases and J 1 base; bases outside gene matches: 6. This CDR3 has 14 residues. Germline CDR1 and CDR2: MNHEY and SVGAGI. CDR3 DNA sequence: TGTGCCACCAAAAGGGACAGGAACACCGGGGAGCTGTTTTTT. Translation: CATKRDRNTGELFF.

This chain joins TRBV28 and TRBJ1-2; tentative D call: TRBD1 (5 bases). The CDR3 totals 12 residues. V lost 9 bases and J lost 5, with 13 bases in between. Looked up from germline, CDR1 is MDHEN and CDR2 is SYDVKM. CDR3 protein: CASDSMGYGYTF. The CDR3, as DNA: TGTGCCAGTGACAGCATGGGGTATGGCTACACCTTC.

This clone was observed a handful of times. The rearrangement uses TRBV11-1 and TRBJ2-7; no reliable D call. With 4 bases removed from V and 0 bases from J, the gap between germline ends came to 10 bases. The CDR3 runs 14 residues. The germline V gene encodes CDR1 SGHAT and CDR2 FQDESV (reference sequence). CDR3 DNA sequence: TGTGCCAGCAGCTCAGACCCCGACTCCTACGAGCAGTACTTC. This codes for CASSSDPDSYEQYF.

This clone occurred a few times. This chain joins TRBV30 and TRBJ2-5, with D uncertain. V gave up 2 bases and J gave up 1 base, with 8 bases separating them. Germline V gene lookup returns CDR1 GTSNPN and CDR2 SVGIG (reference sequence). The CDR3 covers 13 residues. The CDR3 reads CAWSKTFQETQYF. The CDR3 DNA is TGTGCCTGGAGTAAGACTTTCCAAGAGACCCAGTACTTC.

The chain combines TRBV5-1 with TRBJ2-1, with TRBD2 matching over 9 bases. Germline V gene data show CDR1 as SGHRS and CDR2 as YFSETQ. The CDR3 contains 16 residues. Trimming cost V 1 base and J 7 bases; bases outside gene matches: 9. The CDR3 coding sequence is TGCGCCAGCAGCTTGTTTTTAGCGGGGGCTGGGAATGAGCAGTTCTTC. Protein product: CASSLFLAGAGNEQFF.

The chain is built from TRBV29-1 and TRBJ2-5; 13 bases fit TRBD2. This CDR3 region has 16 residues. Germline loops: CDR1 SQVTM, CDR2 ANQGSEA. With 0 bases clipped from V and 7 bases from J, the junction kept 8 bases outside the gene matches. The chain's CDR3 is CSVEDWGTSGEGTQYF. The CDR3 DNA reads TGCAGCGTTGAAGATTGGGGGACTAGCGGGGAAGGGACCCAGTACTTC.

As concerns this clone: The junction differs from germline at one of its ends, possibly a read error. The chain carries TRBV4-1 and TRBJ2-7; D is unresolved. The CDR3 runs 14 residues. The germline V gene has CDR1 MGHRA and CDR2 YSYEKL. DNA of the CDR3: TGCGCCAGCAGCCAGGATTATCTGGGCCGCTTAAACCTCTTC. Translating it yields CASSQDYLGRLNLF.